This is a list of T cell receptor beta chains from one sample in a study of blood T cell repertoires in COVID-19. Using immunoSEQ multiplex PCR, the repertoire was profiled, and TCRdb retains in-frame clones only, with some absent. The table lists tens of thousands of clones, roughly 86% of them singletons. Sequences were obtained from peripheral blood. These receptors were obtained from a human donor in a cohort sampled during active COVID-19. Each CDR3 is given with its conserved first and last residue. The order of the fields is D gene, V gene, clone size, J gene, CDR3 DNA, CDR3 protein. A D gene is named only where the DNA matches it firmly. The listing skips clone size in some rows; elsewhere it reads once, few, many or a size class.

D: TRBD1
V: TRBV9
size: .
J: TRBJ1-3
DNA: TGTGCCAGCAGCACCCAGGGGGTGGTTGGAAACACCATATATTTT
CDR3: CASSTQGVVGNTIYF

D: TRBD1
V: TRBV10-3
size: .
J: TRBJ1-1
DNA: TGTGCCATCAGTGAGTCGGGGACAGGTAAGAACACTGAAGCTTTCTTT
CDR3: CAISESGTGKNTEAFF

D: TRBD1
V: TRBV7-2
size: .
J: TRBJ2-7
DNA: TGTGCCAGCAGCCTCGGGACAGGTGAAACCTACGAGCAGTACTTC
CDR3: CASSLGTGETYEQYF

D: .
V: TRBV11-2
size: .
J: TRBJ2-7
DNA: TGTGCCAGCAGCCAAAATACAGGGTCCTACGAGCAGTACTTC
CDR3: CASSQNTGSYEQYF

D: .
V: TRBV7-2
size: .
J: TRBJ1-1
DNA: TGTGCCAGCAGCCCGACGCCCCGGGGGGCTGAAGCTTTCTTT
CDR3: CASSPTPRGAEAFF

D: TRBD1
V: TRBV5-4
size: .
J: TRBJ1-2
DNA: TGTGCCAGCAGCTTGGGACAGGGGGACTATGGCTACACCTTC
CDR3: CASSLGQGDYGYTF

D: .
V: TRBV3-1/TRBV3-2
size: .
J: TRBJ1-2
DNA: TGTGCCAGCAGCCAAACAAACCCGCGGGATGGCTACACCTTC
CDR3: CASSQTNPRDGYTF

D: .
V: TRBV6-1
size: once
J: TRBJ2-1
DNA: TGTGCCAGCAGTGAAGAATGGGGGGTGGGTGAGCAGTTCTTC
CDR3: CASSEEWGVGEQFF

D: TRBD2
V: TRBV2
size: .
J: TRBJ2-7
DNA: TGTGCCAGCAGTTTAGCGGGGATCTCCTACGAGCAGTACTTC
CDR3: CASSLAGISYEQYF

D: TRBD1
V: TRBV12-3/TRBV12-4
size: .
J: TRBJ1-2
DNA: TGTGCCAGCAGCCCGGGACAGAACTATGGCTACACCTTC
CDR3: CASSPGQNYGYTF

D: .
V: TRBV6-5
size: .
J: TRBJ1-3
DNA: TGTGCCAGCAGAACAGCGGGAAGCTCTGGAAACACCATATATTTT
CDR3: CASRTAGSSGNTIYF

D: .
V: TRBV10-2
size: .
J: TRBJ1-2
DNA: TGCGCCAGCATCCCCGGACCGGGAGCAGGCTATGGCTACACCTTC
CDR3: CASIPGPGAGYGYTF

D: .
V: TRBV7-2
size: .
J: TRBJ1-1
DNA: TGTGCCAGCAGCTTCGCCAGGGAGGGAACTGAAGCTTTCTTT
CDR3: CASSFAREGTEAFF

D: TRBD1
V: TRBV5-1
size: .
J: TRBJ2-1
DNA: TGCGCCAGCAGCCTCCTGACCGGGACAGGCCGGCATGAGCAGTTCTTC
CDR3: CASSLLTGTGRHEQFF

D: .
V: TRBV9
size: .
J: TRBJ2-1
DNA: TGTGCCAGCAGCACCCGGGGTGGCTCCTACAATGAGCAGTTCTTC
CDR3: CASSTRGGSYNEQFF

D: .
V: TRBV27
size: .
J: TRBJ2-7
DNA: TGTGCCAGCAGTTTATCTGGCAGGGGAGGGGAGCAGTACTTC
CDR3: CASSLSGRGGEQYF

D: TRBD2
V: TRBV3-1/TRBV3-2
size: once
J: TRBJ2-7
DNA: TGTGCCAGCAGCCAATTTTCGGGGGGTGAGCAGTACTTC
CDR3: CASSQFSGGEQYF

D: TRBD1
V: TRBV2
size: .
J: TRBJ1-2
DNA: TGTGCCAGCAGTGAAAAACAGGGGGCGCGTGGCTACACCTTC
CDR3: CASSEKQGARGYTF

D: TRBD1
V: TRBV5-1
size: .
J: TRBJ1-2
DNA: TGCGCCAGCAGTGAGGGGGCCCCAGGCTACACCTTC
CDR3: CASSEGAPGYTF

D: .
V: TRBV5-4
size: .
J: TRBJ1-2
DNA: TGTGCCAGCAGGAACCGGGACGGACTATATGGCTACACCTTC
CDR3: CASRNRDGLYGYTF

D: TRBD1
V: TRBV2
size: .
J: TRBJ1-5
DNA: TGTGCCAGCACGGGACAGTATAGCAATCAGCCCCAGCATTTT
CDR3: CASTGQYSNQPQHF

D: TRBD2
V: TRBV5-6
size: .
J: TRBJ2-5
DNA: TGTGCCAGCAGCTTGGCAGCGGGGGGCCGGGAGACCCAGTACTTC
CDR3: CASSLAAGGRETQYF

D: .
V: TRBV20-1
size: .
J: TRBJ1-5
DNA: TGCAGTGCTAGTTCAGGGAACCAGCCCCAGCATTTT
CDR3: CSASSGNQPQHF

D: TRBD1
V: TRBV7-2
size: .
J: TRBJ1-3
DNA: TGTGCCAGCAGCCAGAGAGACAGGGGAAGAGGAAACACCATATATTTT
CDR3: CASSQRDRGRGNTIYF

D: TRBD1
V: TRBV7-3
size: .
J: TRBJ2-7
DNA: TGTGCCAGCAGCCCCGGGACAGGGGCCGAGCAGTACTTC
CDR3: CASSPGTGAEQYF

D: TRBD1
V: TRBV18
size: .
J: TRBJ1-4
DNA: TGTGCCAGCTCAACTCGACAGGGCTTTTCAACTAATGAAAAACTGTTTTTT
CDR3: CASSTRQGFSTNEKLFF

D: .
V: TRBV7-2
size: .
J: TRBJ2-3
DNA: TGTGCCAGCAGCTTAGCGAGCGTAAATTTT
CDR3: CASSLASVNF